The TCR beta chain under discussion was sequenced for a study of vaccination and CD4 T cells after COVID-19. Study-level background: The peptides that stimulated the cells were overlapping spike peptides from SARS-CoV-2, HCoV-NL63, HCoV-OC43 and HCoV-229E. The control cultures got either a CEFX pool, an HIV-1 Nef pool, or no peptide at all.

On this clonotype: The antigen is unknown.

Sample treatment: roughly 10-day PBMC culture with coronavirus spike peptide pools or control peptides (ViraFEST assay). Samples of CD4+ T cells were obtained from the unexposed donor before the COVID-19 pandemic (2011-2018). ViraFEST used peptide pools to expand antigen-specific T cells before TCR sequencing. There are 16 residues in the CDR3. Germline lookup yields CDR1 MNHEY and CDR2 SVGAGI. The V segment lost 0 bases and the J segment 3 bases; nucleotides outside the gene matches: 5. Scientists ran DNA taken from cultured CD4+ T cells through the Oncomine TCR Beta short-read assay for sequencing. The authors extracted genomic DNA from cultured CD4+ T cells. TCRdb reprocessed the PCR reads via MiXCR and lists one record per CDR3 protein. Found here are some 8,600 distinct CDR3 sequences, under 35% of them singletons; the top ten hold approximately 20%.

The receptor's source is a human donor in good health. The sequenced sample was CD4+ T cells from blood, cultured in vitro. The chain uses TRBV6-5 and TRBJ1-5, with TRBD1 identical over 7 bases. The chain's CDR3 is CASSYSTGTINQPQHF. The CDR3 DNA follows: TGTGCCAGCAGTTACTCGACAGGGACGATCAATCAGCCCCAGCATTTT.